Here is one T cell receptor (beta chain) with its context. The data are from a study of blood T cell repertoires in COVID-19. Germline assignment: CDR1 MDHEN and CDR2 SYDVKM. Trimming cost V 3 bases and J 0 bases; bases outside gene matches: 4. The CDR3 sequence is 16 residues long. Method: immunoSEQ multiplex PCR; TCRdb's copy keeps in-frame clones and lacks some. The sample has roughly 220,000 clones; over 80% are singletons. This TCR was sampled from a woman in her forties who had recovered from COVID-19. The rearrangement uses TRBV28 and TRBJ1-4; TRBD1 aligns across 7 bases. The specimen was PBMCs or T cells enriched from blood (not recorded which). The CDR3 is CASSFYRGATNEKLFF. CDR3 DNA: TGTGCCAGCAGTTTCTACAGGGGAGCAACTAATGAAAAACTGTTTTTT.